This T cell receptor beta chain was sequenced for a study of CD8 T cells in Susac syndrome. Whole-study results and caveats: The study admitted that it had a relatively small number of individuals in its TCR sequencing and HLA analysis.

The authors reverse transcribed roughly 0.5 to 1 ug RNA with random hexamers. Multiplex PCR with immunoSEQ amplified the TCR beta CDR3 across 54 Vbeta and 13 Jbeta. TCRdb re-derived calls from the immunoSEQ multiplex PCR reads in MiXCR, one entry per CDR3 protein. The sample includes some 300,000 distinct CDR3 sequences, approximately 91% seen only once; the top ten take around 0.18%. FACS was used to enrich TEMRA cells, whereas the CD8+ and CD4+ T cells were obtained by negative isolation. A remark on this clonotype: Its antigen is currently unknown.

The TCR originated in a human donor with multiple sclerosis. The specimen was CD8+ T cells from PBMCs.

The CDR3 is CATSDLYSYEQYF. CDR3 coding DNA: TGTGCCACCAGTGATTTGTACAGCTACGAGCAGTACTTC. The J gene is TRBJ2-7, the V gene TRBV24-1, with D unresolved. The CDR3 covers 13 residues. Germline V gene lookup returns CDR1 KGHDR and CDR2 SFDVKD. The germline V and J ends were trimmed by 0 bases and 3 bases, with 5 bases remaining between them.